The subject of this entry is one T cell receptor (beta chain). Unstimulated regulatory T cells (CD4+CD25+CD127-), CD4+CD25- non-regulatory cells, CD4 and CD8 cells were FACS-sorted from thawed PBMCs. The CDR3 contains 16 residues. CDR1 and CDR2 (germline): SEHNR, FQNEAQ (reference sequence). The V segment lost 5 bases and the J segment 1 base; nucleotides outside the gene matches: 8. These data originate in a study of Tregs in tolerant kidney transplant recipients. Method: immunoSEQ multiplex PCR; TCRdb's copy keeps in-frame clones and lacks some. Altogether about 240,000 clones are present, roughly 84% being singletons, with the ten largest covering less than 0.75%.

Sequences were obtained from CD4+ T cells from blood. The sequence was obtained from a human donor in good health. The chain has TRBV7-9 and TRBJ1-5; TRBD1 aligns across 7 bases. CDR3 sequence (DNA): TGTGCCAGCAGCAGAGGGGGCGGCAGCAGCAATCAGCCCCAGCATTTT. As protein: CASSRGGGSSNQPQHF.